This TCR beta chain derives from a study of blood T cell repertoires in COVID-19. Looking at the study overall: Specimens from acute and convalescent COVID-19 originated in the United States, Italy and Spain.

V was clipped by 4 bases and J by 0 bases, with 9 bases between them. The CDR3 length is 13 residues. Germline CDR1 GTSNPN, CDR2 SVGIG (reference sequence). Sequenced by immunoSEQ multiplex PCR; TCRdb stores in-frame clones only, minus some. The sample lists about 70,000 clones, roughly 84% occurring once. The clonotype originates from a woman younger than 30 with acute or convalescent COVID-19. Sequenced material: peripheral blood. The chain uses TRBV30 and TRBJ1-1; D unresolved. This CDR3 reads CAWTLALNTEAFF. CDR3 DNA: TGTGCCTGGACCTTGGCCCTGAACACTGAAGCTTTCTTT.